These 19 T cell receptor beta chains came from one sample sequenced in a study of neurological immune-mediated disorders. TCRdb passed the 5' RACE reads through MiXCR, listing each CDR3 protein once. The sample lists about 55,000 distinct CDR3 sequences; about 4% were seen once. Sequencing was performed on PBMCs. Receptors originate from a man aged 50-60 years with multiple sclerosis.

This clonotype showed up just a few times. The CDR3 nucleotides read TGTGCCAGCAGCTGGGGTTTTAGCGAGGTTGGGGACGAGCAGTACTTC. Protein sequence: CASSWGFSEVGDEQYF. The chain links TRBV7-8 to TRBJ2-7, with TRBD2 as a possible D gene (5 bases). V was pared by 4 bases and J by 5 bases, with 21 bases between. There are 16 residues in the CDR3. In germline, CDR1 is SGHVS, CDR2 FQNEAQ. The full variable domain, rest sourced from reference TRBV7-8 and TRBJ2-7, is GAGVSQSPRYKVAKRGQDVALRCDPISGHVSLFWYQQALGQGPEFLTYFQNEAQLDKSGLPSDRFFAERPEGSVSTLKIQRTQQEDSAVYLCASSWGFSEVGDEQYFGPGTRLTVT.

This clonotype has at least ten counts. This rearrangement joins TRBV5-1 to TRBJ2-7, with D perhaps matching TRBD2 (6 bases). Trimming removed 7 bases from V and 4 bases from J, with 15 bases in between. CDR1 and CDR2 from the germline V gene are SGHRS and YFSETQ. This CDR3 contains 13 residues. CDR3 in DNA: TGCGCCAGCGGACTGGACGGGAGTTACGAGCAGTACTTC. It specifies CASGLDGSYEQYF.

This clonotype was seen at least ten times. This rearrangement joins TRBV5-1 to TRBJ1-1, with D possibly TRBD1 on 5 matching bases. Between the trimmed V and J ends, which lost 0 bases and 8 bases, there was a span of 20 bases. The CDR3 has 16 amino acids. Germline values: CDR1 SGHRS, CDR2 YFSETQ. This chain's CDR3 is CASSLVQGTLPGEAFF. CDR3 sequence (DNA): TGCGCCAGCAGCTTGGTCCAGGGAACCCTACCTGGAGAAGCTTTCTTT.

This clonotype was seen repeatedly, ten times or more. The rearrangement links TRBV7-8 to TRBJ2-5; D possibly corresponds to TRBD1 (6 bases). V lost 0 bases, J lost 1 base, and 12 bases lay in between. Per germline, CDR1 SGHVS and CDR2 FQNEAQ. The CDR3 consists of 16 residues. The CDR3 DNA is TGTGCCAGCAGCTTAGCGGGGGCCAGGAGCCAAGAGACCCAGTACTTC. It translates to CASSLAGARSQETQYF.

The table lists this clonotype with many counts. The chain links TRBV20-1 to TRBJ2-1; D remains ambiguous. Germline V gives CDR1 DFQATT, CDR2 SNEGSKA (reference sequence). This CDR3 region has 15 residues. V was clipped by 1 base and J by 0 bases, with 10 bases between them. Here the CDR3 reads CSARVYSSSYNEQFF. In DNA, the CDR3 is TGCAGTGCTAGAGTTTACTCCTCCTCCTACAATGAGCAGTTCTTC.

This clonotype was seen repeatedly, ten times or more. The rearrangement joins TRBV20-1 to TRBJ2-2; TRBD1 might be the D (5 bases). CDR3 length equals 13 residues. Trimming cost V 7 bases and J 1 base, with 10 bases left between them. Germline lookup yields CDR1 DFQATT and CDR2 SNEGSKA (reference sequence). The CDR3 nucleotides read TGCAGTGTTCGCGGACAGAACACCGGGGAGCTGTTTTTT. Amino acids: CSVRGQNTGELFF.

The table lists this clonotype with many counts. The V call is TRBV5-1, the J call TRBJ1-1, with D hard to call. CDR3 size: 12 residues. Germline V gene sequence: CDR1 SGHRS, CDR2 YFSETQ. The V and J ends lost 0 bases and 10 bases respectively, with 10 bases between them. The CDR3 loop is CASSLEQGRAFF. The CDR3 DNA follows: TGCGCCAGCAGCTTGGAGCAAGGACGAGCTTTCTTT.

Ten or more counts support this clonotype. V and J are TRBV27 and TRBJ2-7; 9 nucleotides agree with TRBD1. The CDR3 runs to 14 residues. V lost 7 bases, J lost 5 bases, and 9 bases stayed unmatched. Germline loops: CDR1 MNHEY, CDR2 SMNVEV (reference sequence). Written as DNA, the CDR3 is TGTGCCAGCATTTCTGGGACAGGGTGGCACGAGCAGTACTTC. Protein: CASISGTGWHEQYF.

This clonotype was found a few times. One junction end does not reproduce the germline sequence, and a read error may be involved. The genes are TRBV5-5 and TRBJ1-5; no definite D call. Germline V CDR1 and CDR2: SGHKS, YYEKEE (reference sequence). The CDR3 consists of 13 residues. The CDR3 spells CASSLVSDQPQNF. The CDR3 DNA sequence: TGTGCCAGCAGCTTGGTTTCGGATCAGCCCCAGAATTTT.

The rearrangement links TRBV12-3 or TRBV12-4 to TRBJ1-4; tentatively, D is TRBD1 (6 bases). Trimming took 3 bases from V and 4 from J, leaving 12 bases between them. This CDR3 comprises 15 residues. The CDR3 DNA sequence: TGTGCCAGCAGTTTCAGACAGGCCGGTAATGAAAAACTGTTTTTT. It translates to CASSFRQAGNEKLFF.

This clonotype was counted at least ten times. The V gene is TRBV5-1, the J gene TRBJ2-5, with 10 bases that match TRBD2. V lost 1 base, J lost 5 bases, and 5 bases stayed unmatched. The germline gives CDR1 SGHRS, CDR2 YFSETQ. CDR3 length equals 15 residues. The CDR3 region has the DNA TGCGCCAGCAGCTTGACAGCGGGGGGGCGTGAGACCCAGTACTTC. Translation gives CASSLTAGGRETQYF.

This clonotype was detected many times. J is TRBJ2-2 and V is TRBV5-1; D is undetermined. Germline assignment: CDR1 SGHRS and CDR2 YFSETQ. The germline V and J ends were trimmed by 0 bases and 6 bases, with 3 bases remaining between them. The CDR3 runs 12 residues. This CDR3 is CASSLVPGELFF. DNA of the CDR3: TGCGCCAGCAGCTTGGTTCCCGGGGAGCTGTTTTTT.

This clonotype was counted at least ten times. The gene calls are TRBV5-1 and TRBJ2-1, with D unclear. The CDR3 is 16 residues long. V dropped 0 bases and J dropped 0 bases, with 10 bases sitting between them. CDR1 is SGHRS, CDR2 YFSETQ, per germline. Written as DNA, the CDR3 is TGCGCCAGCAGCTTGGAGCGAATAAGCTCCTACAATGAGCAGTTCTTC. Amino acid sequence: CASSLERISSYNEQFF. The whole variable domain, remainder taken from reference TRBV5-1 and TRBJ2-1, is KAGVTQTPRYLIKTRGQQVTLSCSPISGHRSVSWYQQTPGQGLQFLFEYFSETQRNKGNFPGRFSGRQFSNSRSEMNVSTLELGDSALYLCASSLERISSYNEQFFGPGTRLTVL.

This clonotype has at least ten counts. The rearrangement joins TRBV7-3 to TRBJ2-6; D perhaps matches TRBD1 (5 bases). V was shortened by 5 bases and J by 2 bases, with 13 bases between the two germline ends. The CDR3 runs to 16 residues. Germline CDR1 SGHTA, CDR2 FQGTGA. The CDR3 loop reads CASSERGRAGANVLTF. The CDR3 DNA reads TGTGCCAGCAGCGAAAGGGGTAGAGCTGGGGCCAACGTCCTGACTTTC.

The sample holds many counts of this clonotype. The CDR3 DNA sequence: TGTGCCAGCAGCCAAGATCTCAGGCCACTGAGCTCCTACAATGAGCAGTTCTTC. Translation: CASSQDLRPLSSYNEQFF. This chain uses TRBV3-1 with TRBJ2-1; no clear D. Germline CDR1 LGHDT, CDR2 YNNKEL (reference sequence). V dropped 0 bases and J dropped 0 bases, with 15 bases sitting between them. The CDR3 extends over 18 amino acids.

This chain uses TRBV12-3 or TRBV12-4 with TRBJ1-5, with D unresolved. V was trimmed by 0 bases and J by 7 bases, leaving 10 bases between them. The CDR3 totals 14 residues. CDR3 nucleotide sequence: TGTGCCAGCAGTTTAGCCCTCGCCTGGCAGCCCCAGCATTTT. Its translation: CASSLALAWQPQHF.

This clonotype was found many times. DNA for the CDR3: TGTGCCAGCAGCCGCTGGAGCACCGGGGAGCTGTTTTTT. It specifies CASSRWSTGELFF. The chain has TRBV3-1 and TRBJ2-2; no clear D gene. Germline CDR1 is LGHDT and CDR2 is YNNKEL (reference sequence). Trimming removed 4 bases at V and 4 bases at J, with 7 bases between. The CDR3 length is 13 residues.

J is TRBJ2-1 and V is TRBV12-3 or TRBV12-4, with TRBD2 matching 15 bases. This CDR3 is 19 amino acids long. Trimming took 5 bases from V and 9 from J; bases not matched to a gene: 17. The CDR3 DNA is TGTGCCAGCAGTCACCACTTCGGGACTAGCGGGGGGTTAAAGGCTGAGCAGTTCTTC. It translates to CASSHHFGTSGGLKAEQFF.

This clonotype was detected only a few times. This chain joins TRBV4-1 and TRBJ2-1; tentatively, D is TRBD2 (5 bases). The CDR3 extends over 12 amino acids. CDR1 is MGHRA and CDR2 is YSYEKL in the germline V gene. The V gene lost 6 bases and the J gene lost 5 bases, with 8 bases spanning the gap. CDR3 in DNA: TGCGCCAGCAGGCCCGGGAACAATGAGCAGTTCTTC. Translating gives CASRPGNNEQFF.